This T cell receptor beta chain was identified in a study of shared clonotypes between healthy human individuals. Study information: The plates for each donor numbered three CD4 naive, three CD4 memory, two CD8 naive and one CD8 memory.

The V gene's germline CDR1 is MDHEN and CDR2 SYDVKM. The ends lost 11 bases at V and 4 bases at J; junction bases unmatched: 6. The CDR3 is 12 amino acids. TCRdb's table, derived via immunoSEQ multiplex PCR, lists solely in-frame clones and lacks some. The data show a few million clones, 85% to 95% seen once. Study-wide results and limits: Only blood was sampled, and tissue TCR repertoires likely differ from blood ones.

In its sample, this clone was seen once. The antigen remains unidentified. The sequence derives from a man between 18 and 29 years old in good health. This chain joins TRBV28 and TRBJ1-1, with 8 bases lining up with TRBD1. Sequenced sample: naive CD4+ T cells sorted from blood. The subset denotes: CD45RA+ positively selected. The CDR3 sequence: CAAQGARTEAFF. In nucleotides, the CDR3 is TGTGCCGCTCAGGGGGCTCGCACTGAAGCTTTCTTT.